This T cell receptor beta chain was retrieved from a study of T-cell memory formation after mild COVID-19. Deletions cut 1 base from V and 1 base from J, with 6 bases between. Germline assignment: CDR1 SGHRS and CDR2 YFSETQ. This CDR3 region has 14 residues. Via MiXCR, TCRdb re-called the 5' RACE reads, giving one row per CDR3 protein. The sample has about 350,000 distinct CDR3 sequences; roughly 15% are singletons. This clonotype came up many times. The sample taken for sequencing was PBMCs or a T cell subset sorted from them (not recorded which). The sequence was obtained from a man aged 18 to 30 who had mild COVID-19 (a few samples of this study predate the infection). Cell type and time point are not known. The chain combines TRBV5-1 with TRBJ2-1; D is undetermined. The CDR3 is CASSLFGSYNEQFF. In nucleotides, the CDR3 is TGCGCCAGCAGCTTGTTCGGATCCTACAATGAGCAGTTCTTC.